This record concerns one T cell receptor beta chain sequence. What it binds is unknown. An end of the junction does not agree with germline; a read error may underlie this. Germline loops: CDR1 SGHAT, CDR2 FQNNGV. The CDR3 runs to 17 residues. The TCR beta library used iRepertoire HTBI primers with Arm-PCR amplification of CDR3. Authors' methods: From all samples, identification returned some 13 TRBJ and just over 60 TRBV segments. TCRdb redid the calling of the multiplex PCR reads with MiXCR, one entry per CDR3 protein. The authors' filters were not applied to this entry. Of 430,000 or so distinct CDR3 sequences in the sample, 20% to 25% were seen once. This entry comes from a study of regulatory T cells in long-lasting Graves disease. Study findings and constraints: When disease was persistent, TRBV28, TRBJ1-2 and TRBJ2-5 were the favored segments.

This sample's time point: persistent/refractory GD, antithyroid drugs over 5 years with positive TRAb. There was RNA extracted from PBMCs, and the TCR library was made from it. This receptor was obtained from a female donor with Graves disease. This rearrangement joins TRBV11-2 to TRBJ2-3; 8 nucleotides match TRBD2. The specimen comprised peripheral blood mononuclear cells (PBMCs), sampled when the disease was refractory, from a patient treated with antithyroid drugs. The CDR3 DNA follows: TGCGCCAGCAGCCAACCCCTTTTGCGGGGGGACACAGATACGCAGTATTTT. Protein sequence: CASSQPLLRGDTDTQYF.